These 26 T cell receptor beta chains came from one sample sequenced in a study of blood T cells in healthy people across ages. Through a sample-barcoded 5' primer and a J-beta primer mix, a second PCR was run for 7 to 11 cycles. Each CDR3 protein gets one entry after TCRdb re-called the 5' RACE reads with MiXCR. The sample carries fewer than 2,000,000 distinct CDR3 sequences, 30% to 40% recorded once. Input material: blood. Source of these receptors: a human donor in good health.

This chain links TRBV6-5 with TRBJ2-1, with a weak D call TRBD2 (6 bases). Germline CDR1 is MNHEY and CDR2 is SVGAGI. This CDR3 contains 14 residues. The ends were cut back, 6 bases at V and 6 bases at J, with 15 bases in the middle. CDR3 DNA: TGTGCCAGCAGCATAAGCGGGTCCGTCAATGAGCAGTTCTTC. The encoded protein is CASSISGSVNEQFF.

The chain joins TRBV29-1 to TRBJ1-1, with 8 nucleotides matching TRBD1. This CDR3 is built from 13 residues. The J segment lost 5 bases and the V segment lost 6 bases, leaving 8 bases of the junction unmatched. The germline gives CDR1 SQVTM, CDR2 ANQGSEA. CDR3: CSVSTGDGTEAFF. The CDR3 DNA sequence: TGCAGCGTGTCGACAGGGGATGGAACTGAAGCTTTCTTT.

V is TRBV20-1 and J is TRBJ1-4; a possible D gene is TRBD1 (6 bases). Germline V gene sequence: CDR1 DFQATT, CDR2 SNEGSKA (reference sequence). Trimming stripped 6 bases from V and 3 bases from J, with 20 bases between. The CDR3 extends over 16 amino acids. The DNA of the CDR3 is TGCAGTGCCGTGGCTACAGGGCTCGCAGCTAATGAAAAACTGTTTTTT. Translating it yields CSAVATGLAANEKLFF.

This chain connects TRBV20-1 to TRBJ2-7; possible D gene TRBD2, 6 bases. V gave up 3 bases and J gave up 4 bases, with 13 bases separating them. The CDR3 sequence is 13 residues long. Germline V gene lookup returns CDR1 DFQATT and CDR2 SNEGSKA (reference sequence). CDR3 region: CSASGTSIYEQYF. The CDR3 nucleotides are TGCAGTGCTAGCGGTACTAGCATATACGAGCAGTACTTC.

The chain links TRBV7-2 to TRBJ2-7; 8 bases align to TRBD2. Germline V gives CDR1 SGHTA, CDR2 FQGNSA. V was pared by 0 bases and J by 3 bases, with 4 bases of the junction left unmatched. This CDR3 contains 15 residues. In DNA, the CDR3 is TGTGCCAGCAGCTTAGCGCTAGCGGGCCTCTACGAGCAGTACTTC. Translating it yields CASSLALAGLYEQYF.

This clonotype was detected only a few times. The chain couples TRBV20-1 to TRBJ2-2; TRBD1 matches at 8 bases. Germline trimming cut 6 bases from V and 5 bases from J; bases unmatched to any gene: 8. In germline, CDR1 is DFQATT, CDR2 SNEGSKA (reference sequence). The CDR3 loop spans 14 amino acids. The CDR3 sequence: CSAADRAGTGELFF. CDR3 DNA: TGCAGTGCAGCGGACAGGGCCGGAACCGGGGAGCTGTTTTTT.

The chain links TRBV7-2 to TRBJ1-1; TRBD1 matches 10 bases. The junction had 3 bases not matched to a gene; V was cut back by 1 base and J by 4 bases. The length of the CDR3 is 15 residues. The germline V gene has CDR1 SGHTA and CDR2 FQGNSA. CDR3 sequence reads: CASSLVGTGVTEAFF. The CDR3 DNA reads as TGTGCCAGCAGCTTAGTAGGGACAGGGGTCACTGAAGCTTTCTTT.

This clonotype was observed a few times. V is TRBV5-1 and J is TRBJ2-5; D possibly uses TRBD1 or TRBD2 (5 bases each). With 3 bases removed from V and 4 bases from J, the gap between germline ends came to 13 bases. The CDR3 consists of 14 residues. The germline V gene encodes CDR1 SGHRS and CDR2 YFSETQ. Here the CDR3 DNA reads TGCGCCAGCAGCTCCGGGGCGGGTGGAGAGACCCAGTACTTC. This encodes CASSSGAGGETQYF.

CDR3 loop: CSAPADRDYTYEQYF. The CDR3 nucleotides read TGCAGTGCTCCCGCGGACCGGGACTACACCTACGAGCAGTACTTC. This chain connects TRBV20-1 to TRBJ2-7; 7 positions match TRBD2. The CDR3 runs 15 residues. The trim removed 5 bases at V and 2 bases at J, leaving 12 bases unmatched. Germline CDR1 and CDR2: DFQATT and SNEGSKA (reference sequence).

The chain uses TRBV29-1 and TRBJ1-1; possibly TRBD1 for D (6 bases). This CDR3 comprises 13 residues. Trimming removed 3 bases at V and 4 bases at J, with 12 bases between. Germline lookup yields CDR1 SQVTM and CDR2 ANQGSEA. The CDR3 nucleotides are TGCAGCGTTGAGGGACACCAGGGCACTGAAGCTTTCTTT. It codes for CSVEGHQGTEAFF.

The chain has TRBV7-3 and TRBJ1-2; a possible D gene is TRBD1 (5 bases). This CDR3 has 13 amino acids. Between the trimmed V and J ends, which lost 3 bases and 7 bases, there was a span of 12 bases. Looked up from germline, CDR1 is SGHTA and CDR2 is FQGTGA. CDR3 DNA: TGTGCCAGCAGCTTGACAGTCGGGAGTGGCTACACCTTC. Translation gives CASSLTVGSGYTF. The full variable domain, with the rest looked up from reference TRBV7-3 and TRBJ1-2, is GAGVSQTPSNKVTEKGKYVELRCDPISGHTALYWYRQSLGQGPEFLIYFQGTGAADDSGLPNDRFFAVRPEGSVSTLKIQRTERGDSAVYLCASSLTVGSGYTFGSGTRLTVV.

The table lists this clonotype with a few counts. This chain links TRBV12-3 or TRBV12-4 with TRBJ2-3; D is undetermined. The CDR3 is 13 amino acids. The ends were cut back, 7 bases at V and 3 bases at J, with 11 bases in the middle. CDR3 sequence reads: CASKTLGTDTQYF. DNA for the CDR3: TGTGCCAGCAAAACCCTAGGGACAGATACGCAGTATTTT.

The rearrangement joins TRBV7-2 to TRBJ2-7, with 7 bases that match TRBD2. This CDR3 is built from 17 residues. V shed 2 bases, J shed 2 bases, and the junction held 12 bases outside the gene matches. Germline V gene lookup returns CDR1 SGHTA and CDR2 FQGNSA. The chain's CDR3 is CASSLYWGGDGPYEQYF. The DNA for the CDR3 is TGTGCCAGCAGCTTATATTGGGGGGGTGACGGTCCCTACGAGCAGTACTTC.

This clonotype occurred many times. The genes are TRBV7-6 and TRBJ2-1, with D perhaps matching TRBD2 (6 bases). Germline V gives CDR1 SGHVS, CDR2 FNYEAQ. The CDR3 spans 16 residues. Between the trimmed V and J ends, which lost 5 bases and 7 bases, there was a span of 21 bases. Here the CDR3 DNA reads TGTGCCAGCAGCCCCCCGCGGGGTCGACGGTCGAATGAGCAGTTCTTC. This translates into CASSPPRGRRSNEQFF.

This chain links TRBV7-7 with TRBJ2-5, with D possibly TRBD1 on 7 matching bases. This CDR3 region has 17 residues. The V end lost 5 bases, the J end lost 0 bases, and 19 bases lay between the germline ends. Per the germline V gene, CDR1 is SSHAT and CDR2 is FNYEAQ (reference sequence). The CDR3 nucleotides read TGTGCCAGCAGCCAGGGGGGAAGGAGCGGAAACCAAGAGACCCAGTACTTC. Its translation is CASSQGGRSGNQETQYF.

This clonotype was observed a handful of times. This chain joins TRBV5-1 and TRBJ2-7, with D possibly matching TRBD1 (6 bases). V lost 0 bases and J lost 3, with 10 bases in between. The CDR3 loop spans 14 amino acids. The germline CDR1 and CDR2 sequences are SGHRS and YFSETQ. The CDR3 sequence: CASSLGDTNYEQYF. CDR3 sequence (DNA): TGCGCCAGCAGCTTGGGGGACACCAACTACGAGCAGTACTTC.

CDR3 region: CASSTGYNYGYTF. As DNA, the CDR3 is TGTGCCAGCAGTACAGGGTATAACTATGGCTACACCTTC. V usage is TRBV6-5 and J usage is TRBJ1-2, with a tentative D call TRBD1 (6 bases). This CDR3 is built from 13 residues. Trimming cost V 5 bases and J 1 base, with 8 bases left between them. The germline gives CDR1 MNHEY, CDR2 SVGAGI.

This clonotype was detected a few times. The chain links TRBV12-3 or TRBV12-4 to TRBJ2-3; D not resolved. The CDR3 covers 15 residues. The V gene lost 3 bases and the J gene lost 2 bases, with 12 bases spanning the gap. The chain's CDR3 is CASSLARSNTDTQYF. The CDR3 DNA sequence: TGTGCCAGCAGTTTGGCAAGAAGTAACACAGATACGCAGTATTTT.

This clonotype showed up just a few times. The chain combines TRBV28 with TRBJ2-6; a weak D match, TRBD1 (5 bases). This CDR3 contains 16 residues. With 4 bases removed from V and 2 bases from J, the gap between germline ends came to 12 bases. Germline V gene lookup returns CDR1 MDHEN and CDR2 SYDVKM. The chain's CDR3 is CASSWKTEPGANVLTF. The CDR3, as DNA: TGTGCCAGCAGTTGGAAGACAGAACCTGGGGCCAACGTCCTGACTTTC.

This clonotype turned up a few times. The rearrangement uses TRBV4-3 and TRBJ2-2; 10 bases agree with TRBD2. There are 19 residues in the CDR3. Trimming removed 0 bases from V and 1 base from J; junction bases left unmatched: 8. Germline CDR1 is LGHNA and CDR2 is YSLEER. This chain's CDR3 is CASSQEGVLAGMNTGELFF. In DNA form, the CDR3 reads TGCGCCAGCAGCCAAGAAGGGGTACTAGCGGGGATGAACACCGGGGAGCTGTTTTTT.

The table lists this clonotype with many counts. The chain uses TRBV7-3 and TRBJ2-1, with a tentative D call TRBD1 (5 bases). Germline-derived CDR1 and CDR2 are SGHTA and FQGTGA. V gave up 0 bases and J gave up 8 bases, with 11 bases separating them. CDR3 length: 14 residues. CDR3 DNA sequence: TGTGCCAGCAGCTTAACGGGGCATCCCCATGAGCAGTTCTTC. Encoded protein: CASSLTGHPHEQFF. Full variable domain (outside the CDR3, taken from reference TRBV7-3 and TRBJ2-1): GAGVSQTPSNKVTEKGKYVELRCDPISGHTALYWYRQSLGQGPEFLIYFQGTGAADDSGLPNDRFFAVRPEGSVSTLKIQRTERGDSAVYLCASSLTGHPHEQFFGPGTRLTVL.

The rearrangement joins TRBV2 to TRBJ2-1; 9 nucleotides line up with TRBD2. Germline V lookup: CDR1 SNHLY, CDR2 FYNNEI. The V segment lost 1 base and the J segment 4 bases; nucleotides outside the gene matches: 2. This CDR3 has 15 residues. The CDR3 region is CASSEGLAAYNEQFF. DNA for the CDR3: TGTGCCAGCAGTGAAGGACTAGCGGCTTACAATGAGCAGTTCTTC. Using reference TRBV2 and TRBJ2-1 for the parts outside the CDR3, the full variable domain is EPEVTQTPSHQVTQMGQEVILRCVPISNHLYFYWYRQILGQKVEFLVSFYNNEISEKSEIFDDQFSVERPDGSNFTLKIRSTKLEDSAMYFCASSEGLAAYNEQFFGPGTRLTVL.

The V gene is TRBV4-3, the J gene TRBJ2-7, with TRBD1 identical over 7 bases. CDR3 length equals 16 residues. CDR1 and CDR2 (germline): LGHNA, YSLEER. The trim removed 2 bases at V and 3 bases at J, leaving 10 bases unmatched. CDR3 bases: TGCGCCAGCAGCCAATCACCCGGGACAGATAACTACGAGCAGTACTTC. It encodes CASSQSPGTDNYEQYF.

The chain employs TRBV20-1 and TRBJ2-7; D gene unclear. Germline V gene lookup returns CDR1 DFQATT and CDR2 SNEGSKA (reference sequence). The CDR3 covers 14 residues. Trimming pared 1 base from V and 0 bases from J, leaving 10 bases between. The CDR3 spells CSARVHVSSYEQYF. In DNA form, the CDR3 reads TGCAGTGCTAGAGTTCACGTAAGCTCCTACGAGCAGTACTTC.

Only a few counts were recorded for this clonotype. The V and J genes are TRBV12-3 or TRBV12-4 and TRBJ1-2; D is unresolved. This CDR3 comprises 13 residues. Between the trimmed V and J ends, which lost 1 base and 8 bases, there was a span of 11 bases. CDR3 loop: CASSLGVTLGYTF. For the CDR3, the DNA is TGTGCCAGCAGTTTAGGCGTTACTTTGGGCTACACCTTC.

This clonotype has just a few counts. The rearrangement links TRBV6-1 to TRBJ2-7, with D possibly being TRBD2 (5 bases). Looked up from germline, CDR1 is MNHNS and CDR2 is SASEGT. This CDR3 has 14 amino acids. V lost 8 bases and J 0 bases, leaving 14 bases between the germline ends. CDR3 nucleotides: TGTGCCAGCTATTTAGACTACAGCTCCTACGAGCAGTACTTC. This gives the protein CASYLDYSSYEQYF.